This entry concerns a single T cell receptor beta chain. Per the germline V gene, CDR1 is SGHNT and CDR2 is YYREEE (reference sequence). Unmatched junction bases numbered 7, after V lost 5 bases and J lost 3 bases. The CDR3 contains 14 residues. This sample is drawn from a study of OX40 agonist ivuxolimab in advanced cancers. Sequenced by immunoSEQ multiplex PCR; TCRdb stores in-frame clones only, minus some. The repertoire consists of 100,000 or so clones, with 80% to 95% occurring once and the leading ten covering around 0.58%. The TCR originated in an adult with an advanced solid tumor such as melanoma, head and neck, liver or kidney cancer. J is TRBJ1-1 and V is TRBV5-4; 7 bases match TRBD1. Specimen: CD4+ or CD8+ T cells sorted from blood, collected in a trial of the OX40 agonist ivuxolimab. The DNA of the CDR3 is TGTGCCAGCAGAGGCGGGACAGCCGACACTGAAGCTTTCTTT. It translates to CASRGGTADTEAFF.